This T cell receptor (beta chain) emerged from a study of PD-1 blockade in mismatch repair-deficient tumors. Study-level findings and limits: Tumor-resident clones, often absent from pretreatment blood, expanded after pembrolizumab and then contracted.

Method: immunoSEQ multiplex PCR; TCRdb's copy keeps in-frame clones and lacks some. The sample lists around 110,000 clones; about 83% were seen once. PCR or immunohistochemistry showed mismatch repair deficiency in every enrolled patient. The CDR3 runs to 14 residues. Germline CDR1 is PRHDT and CDR2 is FYEKMQ (reference sequence). Trimming took 5 bases from V and 5 from J, leaving 15 bases between them. Of note for this clone: Its antigen is currently unknown.

The V gene is TRBV13, the J gene TRBJ1-1; D may be TRBD1 (5 bases). This clonotype was sampled from an adult with mismatch repair-deficient cancer. Sequences were derived from peripheral blood, sampled 60 weeks after starting pembrolizumab. CDR3 sequence (DNA): TGTGCCAGCAGCGTGGGGCCTACAAGGACTGAAGCTTTCTTT. This encodes CASSVGPTRTEAFF.